These 32 T cell receptor beta chains originate from one sample sequenced in a study of OX40 agonist ivuxolimab in advanced cancers. Assay: immunoSEQ multiplex PCR; the TCRdb copy retains only in-frame clones and omits some. This table has 90,000 to 100,000 clones, about 83% appearing once. The specimen comprised CD4+ or CD8+ T cells sorted from blood, sampled in a trial of the OX40 agonist ivuxolimab. All receptors come from an adult with an advanced solid tumor such as melanoma, head and neck, liver or kidney cancer.

Worth noting for this clone: This likely comes from a read error, as the CDR3 has no conserved phenylalanine or tryptophan at its end. The J gene is TRBJ1-6, the V gene TRBV7-9; a weak D match, TRBD1 (6 bases). V shed 4 bases and J shed 7 bases, with 8 bases lying between them. This CDR3 is 13 amino acids long. Germline assignment: CDR1 SEHNR and CDR2 FQNEAQ (reference sequence). The CDR3: CASSWTENSPLHL. The CDR3 DNA follows: TGTGCCAGCAGCTGGACAGAGAATTCACCCCTCCACCTT.

The V gene is TRBV10-2, the J gene TRBJ2-4, with a weak D call TRBD1 (5 bases). Germline V gene data show CDR1 as WSHSY and CDR2 as SAAADI. This CDR3 has 12 residues. Trimming stripped 9 bases from V and 5 bases from J, with 11 bases between. CDR3 bases: TGCGCCAGTCAGGGAAATGAAAACATTCAGTACTTC. Translating it yields CASQGNENIQYF.

The rearrangement links TRBV15 to TRBJ2-7; TRBD1 agrees at 7 bases. V was clipped by 0 bases and J by 0 bases; unmatched bases: 11. Germline assignment: CDR1 LNHNV and CDR2 YYDKDF (reference sequence). CDR3 size: 18 residues. This chain's CDR3 is CATSREDRFAFGSYEQYF. In nucleotides, the CDR3 is TGTGCCACCAGCAGAGAGGACAGGTTCGCATTTGGCTCCTACGAGCAGTACTTC.

The chain joins TRBV13 to TRBJ2-7; no reliable D call. CDR1 and CDR2 (germline): PRHDT, FYEKMQ (reference sequence). V was pared by 4 bases and J by 0 bases, with 16 bases between. The CDR3 length is 16 residues. CDR3 loop: CASSSRWSSSSYEQYF. The DNA of the CDR3 is TGTGCCAGCAGCTCCAGGTGGTCAAGTAGCTCCTACGAGCAGTACTTC.

The V and J genes are TRBV18 and TRBJ1-2; D call uncertain. The CDR3 length is 15 residues. V lost 0 bases and J 5 bases, leaving 13 bases between the germline ends. CDR1 is KGHSH, CDR2 LQKENI, per germline. The CDR3 here is CASSPPSGQSYGYTF. In DNA, the CDR3 is TGTGCCAGCTCACCACCGTCTGGGCAGTCATATGGCTACACCTTC.

V is TRBV12-5 and J is TRBJ2-1, with a weak D call TRBD2 (5 bases). CDR1 is LGHNT, CDR2 FRNRAP, per germline. The V end was cut by 9 bases, the J end by 8 bases, with 26 bases between. The CDR3 has 16 amino acids. Here the CDR3 DNA reads TGTGCTAGCGCCCTTTATAGTGGGAGTAGTCCAGATGAGCAGTTCTTC. Protein sequence: CASALYSGSSPDEQFF.

This chain links TRBV9 with TRBJ1-1; 7 nucleotides line up with TRBD1. The germline CDR1 and CDR2 sequences are SGDLS and YYNGEE. V was pared by 0 bases and J by 4 bases, with 6 bases of the junction left unmatched. The CDR3 sequence is 15 residues long. Here the CDR3 reads CASSVEPGGVTEAFF. The CDR3 DNA reads as TGTGCCAGCAGCGTAGAGCCAGGGGGTGTCACTGAAGCTTTCTTT. The full variable domain, its missing parts supplied by reference TRBV9 and TRBJ1-1, is DSGVTQTPKHLITATGQRVTLRCSPRSGDLSVYWYQQSLDQGLQFLIQYYNGEERAKGNILERFSAQQFPDLHSELNLSSLELGDSALYFCASSVEPGGVTEAFFGQGTRLTVV.

This clone has a handful of counts. The chain couples TRBV2 to TRBJ1-3; D unresolved. The CDR3 extends over 14 amino acids. With 7 bases removed from V and 0 bases from J, the gap between germline ends came to 10 bases. Germline V gives CDR1 SNHLY, CDR2 FYNNEI. CDR3: CASMRDRSGNTIYF. The CDR3 DNA follows: TGTGCCAGCATGCGCGACCGCTCTGGAAACACCATATATTTT. Full variable domain (rest looked up from reference TRBV2 and TRBJ1-3): EPEVTQTPSHQVTQMGQEVILRCVPISNHLYFYWYRQILGQKVEFLVSFYNNEISEKSEIFDDQFSVERPDGSNFTLKIRSTKLEDSAMYFCASMRDRSGNTIYFGEGSWLTVV.

V gene TRBV9 combines with J gene TRBJ2-1; D remains unclear. CDR1 SGDLS and CDR2 YYNGEE come from the germline V gene. CDR3 length: 16 residues. Trimming removed 0 bases at V and 7 bases at J, with 17 bases between. CDR3 in DNA: TGTGCCAGCAGCGTAGTATCCCCCACCATGGGGAATGAGCAGTTCTTC. Its protein product is CASSVVSPTMGNEQFF.

This clone was recorded only once. The chain recombines TRBV5-1 with TRBJ1-1; 7 positions agree with TRBD1. Germline trimming cut 4 bases from V and 0 bases from J; bases unmatched to any gene: 9. The CDR3 runs 16 residues. CDR1 SGHRS and CDR2 YFSETQ come from the germline V gene. CDR3 sequence reads: CASSPMTGIMNTEAFF. The DNA of the CDR3 is TGCGCCAGCAGCCCTATGACAGGGATTATGAACACTGAAGCTTTCTTT.

This sequence joins TRBV6-1 and TRBJ1-2; possibly TRBD1 for D (6 bases). V lost 7 bases, J lost 2 bases, and 11 bases lay in between. Germline V gives CDR1 MNHNS, CDR2 SASEGT. This CDR3 region has 13 residues. Written as DNA, the CDR3 is TGTGCCAGCACGTGGCAGGGGAACTATGGCTACACCTTC. It specifies CASTWQGNYGYTF.

This chain links TRBV5-4 with TRBJ2-7; D is unclear. In germline, CDR1 is SGHNT, CDR2 YYREEE (reference sequence). V shed 4 bases and J shed 0 bases, with 14 bases lying between them. The CDR3 totals 15 residues. CDR3 nucleotides: TGTGCCAGCAGCCATCGAACGGAGAGCTCCTACGAGCAGTACTTC. Residues: CASSHRTESSYEQYF. The variable domain in full, with the rest retrieved from reference TRBV5-4 and TRBJ2-7, is ETGVTQSPTHLIKTRGQQVTLRCSSQSGHNTVSWYQQALGQGPQFIFQYYREEENGRGNFPPRFSGLQFPNYSSELNVNALELDDSALYLCASSHRTESSYEQYFGPGTRLTVT.

The chain joins TRBV5-6 to TRBJ1-1; D gene ambiguous. CDR1 is SGHDT, CDR2 YYEEEE, per germline. The V end was cut by 1 base, the J end by 1 base, with 5 bases between. This CDR3 spans 13 amino acids. The CDR3 region has the DNA TGTGCCAGCAGCTTGCGCGAGAACACTGAAGCTTTCTTT. It specifies CASSLRENTEAFF.

The gene calls are TRBV18 and TRBJ2-3; the D call may be TRBD1 or TRBD2 (5 bases each). V gave up 1 base and J gave up 0 bases, with 17 bases separating them. CDR1 and CDR2 from the germline V gene are KGHSH and LQKENI. The CDR3 spans 18 residues. CDR3 nucleotide sequence: TGTGCCAGCTCACCACGGGGGTCCACGGGGCTCAGCACAGATACGCAGTATTTT. This sequence encodes CASSPRGSTGLSTDTQYF.

The chain joins TRBV6-6 to TRBJ2-5, with D perhaps matching TRBD1 (7 bases). The CDR3 contains 15 residues. The V gene lost 2 bases and the J gene lost 3 bases, with 13 bases spanning the gap. The germline CDR1 and CDR2 sequences are MNHNY and SVGAGI (reference sequence). In DNA, the CDR3 is TGTGCCAGCAGTTACACACAGGGGACTGAAGAGACCCAGTACTTC. It specifies CASSYTQGTEETQYF.

This rearrangement joins TRBV10-3 to TRBJ1-2, with D hard to call. V lost 6 bases to trimming and J lost 10 bases, with 15 bases between them. The CDR3 runs to 12 residues. Germline values: CDR1 ENHRY, CDR2 SYGVKD. As DNA, the CDR3 is TGTGCCATCAGCCTAGATGACCGAGTCTACACCTTC. Translated, it gives CAISLDDRVYTF.

J is TRBJ1-2 and V is TRBV9; D call uncertain. The CDR3 totals 15 residues. The V and J ends lost 3 bases and 3 bases respectively, with 15 bases between them. The germline V gene encodes CDR1 SGDLS and CDR2 YYNGEE. The DNA of the CDR3 is TGTGCCAGCAGCGGGGTCCCTAACAGCTACTATGGCTACACCTTC. Translated: CASSGVPNSYYGYTF.

The chain couples TRBV18 to TRBJ1-2; TRBD1 matches 9 bases. This CDR3 comprises 19 residues. The germline CDR1 and CDR2 sequences are KGHSH and LQKENI. V gave up 3 bases and J gave up 8 bases; unmatched junction bases: 22. CDR3 amino acids: CASSPRTNLGQGNRQGYTF. The DNA of the CDR3 is TGTGCCAGCTCACCTCGGACGAACCTAGGACAGGGGAATCGTCAGGGCTACACCTTC.

This clone has only one observation. This chain joins TRBV14 and TRBJ2-5, with D perhaps TRBD1 or TRBD2 (5 bases each). The CDR3 is made up of 14 amino acids. V lost 3 bases and J lost 3, with 11 bases in between. From germline, CDR1 is SGHDN and CDR2 FVKESK. CDR3 loop: CASSQLGREETQYF. CDR3 coding DNA: TGTGCCAGCAGCCAGCTGGGACGAGAAGAGACCCAGTACTTC.

This clone has just one count. The V and J genes are TRBV18 and TRBJ1-6, with a possible D match to TRBD1 (5 bases). The ends were cut back, 6 bases at V and 0 bases at J, with 15 bases in the middle. This CDR3 comprises 17 residues. CDR1 is KGHSH and CDR2 is LQKENI in the germline V gene. The chain's CDR3 is CASSPDSASSYNSPLHF. CDR3 nucleotides: TGTGCCAGCTCTCCCGACAGCGCGAGCTCCTATAATTCACCCCTCCACTTT.

The chain links TRBV11-3 to TRBJ2-2, with a possible D match to TRBD2 (5 bases). CDR1 and CDR2 (germline): SGHNT, YENEEA. Trimming pared 5 bases from V and 1 base from J, leaving 11 bases between. The CDR3 consists of 15 residues. CDR3 DNA sequence: TGTGCCAGCAGCCTAAATCGGGGGAACACCGGGGAGCTGTTTTTT. Residues: CASSLNRGNTGELFF.

This clone was recorded a few times. Other DNA sequences in this specimen translate into the identical CDR3. The V call is TRBV6-1, the J call TRBJ1-2; no clear D. CDR1 MNHNS and CDR2 SASEGT come from the germline V gene. Trimming shortened V by 6 bases and J by 7 bases, and 18 bases separated the two germline ends. The CDR3 has 14 residues. The CDR3 sequence: CASSLGYGEAGYTF. The CDR3 DNA reads TGTGCCAGCAGCTTGGGCTACGGGGAGGCTGGCTACACCTTC.

This chain connects TRBV18 to TRBJ2-7; D not certain. The CDR3 spans 14 residues. The V end lost 2 bases, the J end lost 1 base, and 9 bases lay between the germline ends. CDR1 and CDR2 from the germline V gene are KGHSH and LQKENI. CDR3 coding DNA: TGTGCCAGCTCACCAGGGTCCGGGTCCTACGAGCAGTACTTC. Its protein is CASSPGSGSYEQYF.

This sequence joins TRBV4-2 and TRBJ2-5, with 7 bases identical to TRBD2. V dropped 0 bases and J dropped 3; count of bases not matched to a gene: 7. CDR3 length: 16 residues. From germline, CDR1 is LGHNA and CDR2 YNFKEQ. The CDR3 sequence is CASSQDSWGGEETQYF. CDR3 DNA: TGTGCCAGCAGCCAAGATTCGTGGGGGGGTGAAGAGACCCAGTACTTC.

The chain employs TRBV5-4 and TRBJ2-6; unclear D gene. The CDR3 contains 13 residues. Trimming cost V 3 bases and J 4 bases, with 5 bases left between them. Per germline, CDR1 SGHNT and CDR2 YYREEE (reference sequence). The CDR3: CASSSAGANVLTF. DNA of the CDR3: TGTGCCAGCAGCTCGGCCGGGGCCAACGTCCTGACTTTC.

The V gene is TRBV5-5, the J gene TRBJ1-6, with D unclear. The V gene lost 2 bases and the J gene lost 10 bases, with 22 bases spanning the gap. Germline V gene sequence: CDR1 SGHKS, CDR2 YYEKEE (reference sequence). This CDR3 comprises 17 residues. The CDR3 spells CASSFTGSRSIYSPLHF. The CDR3, as DNA: TGTGCCAGCAGCTTTACTGGGTCGCGATCCATTTACTCACCCCTCCACTTT.

CDR3 coding DNA: TGTGCCAGCAGCGTAGGACGGCCCTACGAGCAGTACTTC. It is translated as CASSVGRPYEQYF. The gene calls are TRBV5-6 and TRBJ2-7, with unresolved D. Germline V gene sequence: CDR1 SGHDT, CDR2 YYEEEE. V lost 4 bases and J lost 2, with 10 bases in between. The CDR3 is 13 amino acids.

The rearrangement joins TRBV18 to TRBJ1-2, with D possibly being TRBD1 (5 bases). The CDR3 contains 14 residues. The V end lost 0 bases, the J end lost 7 bases, and 12 bases lay between the germline ends. Germline assignment: CDR1 KGHSH and CDR2 LQKENI. The CDR3 DNA sequence: TGTGCCAGCTCACCACCTGAGGGGATAGGTGGCTACACCTTC. Translated, it gives CASSPPEGIGGYTF. Drawing the rest from reference TRBV18 and TRBJ1-2, the complete variable domain is NAGVMQNPRHLVRRRGQEARLRCSPMKGHSHVYWYRQLPEEGLKFMVYLQKENIIDESGMPKERFSAEFPKEGPSILRIQQVVRGDSAAYFCASSPPEGIGGYTFGSGTRLTVV.

The V and J genes are TRBV7-2 and TRBJ2-7; weak D call: TRBD2 (5 bases). The CDR3 length is 17 residues. With 4 bases removed from V and 6 bases from J, the gap between germline ends came to 25 bases. CDR1 SGHTA and CDR2 FQGNSA come from the germline V gene. Here the CDR3 DNA reads TGTGCCAGCAGCTCGGCCGGTTCAAGCGGTTTGACGGTCGAGCAGTACTTC. Protein: CASSSAGSSGLTVEQYF.

The chain links TRBV28 to TRBJ2-7, with 7 nucleotides matching TRBD1. This CDR3 is built from 12 residues. V shed 1 base and J 12 bases; nucleotides not matched to a gene: 6. Germline V gene data show CDR1 as MDHEN and CDR2 as SYDVKM. CDR3 sequence (DNA): TGTGCCAGCAGTTTATTGGGGACAGCCTTGTACTTC. Translation: CASSLLGTALYF.

V is TRBV28 and J is TRBJ1-5; 7 bases map to TRBD1. Germline loops: CDR1 MDHEN, CDR2 SYDVKM. Trimming took 1 base from V and 4 from J; bases not matched to a gene: 4. The CDR3 is 15 residues long. The DNA for the CDR3 is TGTGCCAGCAGTTTATTTACAGGGGAGAATCAGCCCCAGCATTTT. It encodes CASSLFTGENQPQHF.

As DNA, the CDR3 is TGTGCCAGCAGCCCCCGTCTTGGACTAGCGGAGCAAGAGACCCAGTACTTC. It yields the protein CASSPRLGLAEQETQYF. The V call is TRBV5-4, the J call TRBJ2-5; 10 nucleotides agree with TRBD2. V shed 4 bases and J 2 bases; nucleotides not matched to a gene: 11. The CDR3 consists of 17 residues. Germline V CDR1 and CDR2: SGHNT, YYREEE (reference sequence).